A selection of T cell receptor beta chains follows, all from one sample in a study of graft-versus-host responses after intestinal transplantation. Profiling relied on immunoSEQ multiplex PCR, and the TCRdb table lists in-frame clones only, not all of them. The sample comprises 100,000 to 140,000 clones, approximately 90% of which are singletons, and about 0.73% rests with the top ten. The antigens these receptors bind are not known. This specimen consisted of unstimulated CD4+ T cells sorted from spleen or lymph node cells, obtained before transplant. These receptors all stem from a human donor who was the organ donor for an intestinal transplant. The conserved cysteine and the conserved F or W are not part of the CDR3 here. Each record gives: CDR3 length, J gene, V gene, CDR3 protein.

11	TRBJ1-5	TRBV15	ATSRDLGQPQH
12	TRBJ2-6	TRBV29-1	SASGEAGANVLT
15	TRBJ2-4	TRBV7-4	ASSFLAGGPEGDIQY
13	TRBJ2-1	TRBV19	ASSSWDRAYNEQF
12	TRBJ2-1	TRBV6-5	ASSMDRVDNEQF
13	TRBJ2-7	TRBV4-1	ASSQDSRGAYEQY
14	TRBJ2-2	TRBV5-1	ASSFRGPKNTGELF
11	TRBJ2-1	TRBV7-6	ASSPRPGNEQF
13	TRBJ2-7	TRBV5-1	ASSLERNSRHEQY
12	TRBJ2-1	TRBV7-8	ASSLALYSDEQF
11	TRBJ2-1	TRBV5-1	ASSLTPWDEQF
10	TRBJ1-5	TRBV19	ASKQGNQPQH
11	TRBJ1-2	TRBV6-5	ASRTGQGPGYT
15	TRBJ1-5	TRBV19	ASSSEGHKNSNQPQH
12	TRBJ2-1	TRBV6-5	ASSYWRGGNEQF
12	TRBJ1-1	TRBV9	ASSPRQGRTEAF
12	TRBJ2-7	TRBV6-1	ASSAGTGNYEQY
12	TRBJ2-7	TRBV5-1	ATRSGPSSYEQY
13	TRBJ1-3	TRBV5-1	ASSFRGDSGNTIY
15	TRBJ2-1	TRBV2	ASSAWGGQGQGHEQF
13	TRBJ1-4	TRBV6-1	ASGSGHTKAEKLF
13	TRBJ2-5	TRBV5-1	ASSLGGIAIETQY
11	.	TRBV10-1	AGSAGGPVEQY
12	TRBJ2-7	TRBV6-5	ASRVQGLSYEQY
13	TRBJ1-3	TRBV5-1	ASSLWGGSGNTIY
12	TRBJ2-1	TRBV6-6	ASSLQYSYNEQF
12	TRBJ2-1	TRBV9	ASSLAGGENEQF
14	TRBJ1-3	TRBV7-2	ASSLARRTSGNTIY
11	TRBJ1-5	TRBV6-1	ASRGQGNQPQH
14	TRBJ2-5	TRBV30	AWSTRTGWGRETQY
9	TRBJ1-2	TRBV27	ASAGGGGYT
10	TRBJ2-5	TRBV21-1	ASSKWGETQY
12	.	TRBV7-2	ASSWDFNSYEQY
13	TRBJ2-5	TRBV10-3	AISESGVVQETQY
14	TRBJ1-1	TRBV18	ASSPPNRDVSTEAF
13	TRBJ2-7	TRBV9	ASSVGDRDVYEQY
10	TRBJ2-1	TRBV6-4	ASSVAGNEQF
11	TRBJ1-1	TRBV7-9	ASSLVQNTEAF
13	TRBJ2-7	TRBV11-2	ASSLRASGETQQY
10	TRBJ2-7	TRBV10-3	AISEIRAEQY
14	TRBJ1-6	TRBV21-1	ASSSQSLKYNSPLH
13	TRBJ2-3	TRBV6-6	ASSRGGTSPDTQY
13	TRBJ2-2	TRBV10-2	ASGPLAGGIGELF
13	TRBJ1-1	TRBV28	ASSPPGRLNTGAF
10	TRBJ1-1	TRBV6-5	ASSRQNTEAF
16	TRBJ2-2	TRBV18	ASSTDRGLRWGTGELF
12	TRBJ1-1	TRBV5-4	ASSLERANTEAF
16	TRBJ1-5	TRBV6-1	ASSEASVGRVRNQPQH
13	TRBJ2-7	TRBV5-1	ASSRAGTGTYEQY
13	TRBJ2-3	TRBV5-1	ASSISIGVADTQY
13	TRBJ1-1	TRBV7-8	ASSTETGGVTEAF
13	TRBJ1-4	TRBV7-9	ASSLPRSPNEKLF
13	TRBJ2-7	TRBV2	ASSVNPGETYEQY